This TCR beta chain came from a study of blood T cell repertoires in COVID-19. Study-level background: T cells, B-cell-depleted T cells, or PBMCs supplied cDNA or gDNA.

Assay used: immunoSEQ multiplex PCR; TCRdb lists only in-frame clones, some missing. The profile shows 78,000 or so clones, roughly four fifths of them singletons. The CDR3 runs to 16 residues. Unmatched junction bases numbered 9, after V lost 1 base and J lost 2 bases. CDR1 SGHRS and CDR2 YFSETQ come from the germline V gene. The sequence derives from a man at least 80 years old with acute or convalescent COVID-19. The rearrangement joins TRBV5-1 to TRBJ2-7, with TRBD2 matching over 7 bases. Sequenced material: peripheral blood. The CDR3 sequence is CASSLPSASGAYEQYF. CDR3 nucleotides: TGCGCCAGCAGCTTGCCATCTGCGAGCGGGGCCTACGAGCAGTACTTC.